This TCR beta chain is from a study of T cell clonotyping in hematopoietic cell transplantation. A single count supports this clone. Its antigen remains unknown. Time point specified: recipient sample about 28 days before transplant, after cytoreduction. TCRdb's table, derived via immunoSEQ multiplex PCR, lists solely in-frame clones and lacks some. Of some 29,000 clones in the sample, about 74% were seen once. The CDR3 is made up of 13 amino acids. Per germline, CDR1 SQVTM and CDR2 ANQGSEA. V lost 1 base, J lost 8 bases, and 11 bases lay in between. Study-wide points: Recipient TCR diversity dropped after transplant; expanded clonotypes rose from day 30 to 180.

V gene TRBV29-1 combines with J gene TRBJ1-4; D is unclear. The sequence came from a woman aged 25 to 39 with chronic myeloid leukemia. Some clones in this sample may be carry-over from other donors' samples. The starting material was peripheral blood mononuclear cells, obtained before stem cell transplant. This CDR3 is CSVEVAEGEKLFF. Written as DNA, the CDR3 is TGCAGCGTTGAAGTGGCGGAGGGAGAAAAACTGTTTTTT.